These 7 T cell receptor beta chains came from one sample sequenced in a study of blood T cell repertoires in COVID-19. Profiling relied on immunoSEQ multiplex PCR, and the TCRdb table lists in-frame clones only, not all of them. The table has approximately 47,000 clones, 70% to 90% seen once. Sample: peripheral blood. The source is a woman older than 75 with COVID-19, enrolled during active disease.

The chain is built from TRBV19 and TRBJ2-1; D is unresolved. Germline CDR1 and CDR2: LNHDA and SQIVND (reference sequence). V lost 3 bases and J 3 bases, leaving 9 bases between the germline ends. The CDR3 consists of 14 residues. The chain's CDR3 is CASSMGLNYNEQFF. As DNA, the CDR3 is TGTGCCAGTAGTATGGGCTTAAACTACAATGAGCAGTTCTTC.

The chain is built from TRBV18 and TRBJ2-2, with no clear D. V lost 6 bases and J 5 bases, leaving 10 bases between the germline ends. The CDR3 is 13 amino acids. The germline CDR1 and CDR2 sequences are KGHSH and LQKENI. The CDR3, as DNA: TGTGCCAGCTCTAATTCCGGGACCGGGGAGCTGTTTTTT. Its protein product is CASSNSGTGELFF.

This clone was observed a single time. This chain links TRBV5-1 with TRBJ1-1, with D uncertain. V was cut by 0 bases and J by 1 base, with 7 bases left in between. The germline V gene has CDR1 SGHRS and CDR2 YFSETQ. This CDR3 has 14 residues. The CDR3 DNA sequence: TGCGCCAGCAGCTTGGGAACAAGGAACACTGAAGCTTTCTTT. Translated: CASSLGTRNTEAFF.

The chain combines TRBV5-1 with TRBJ1-4; D may be TRBD1 (5 bases). The V end was cut by 0 bases, the J end by 7 bases, with 13 bases between. Germline CDR1 SGHRS, CDR2 YFSETQ. There are 15 residues in the CDR3. The CDR3 sequence is CASSLEAGFGEKLFF. CDR3 DNA sequence: TGCGCCAGCAGCTTGGAGGCAGGGTTCGGTGAAAAACTGTTTTTT.

V is TRBV3-1 (or the pseudogene TRBV3-2) and J is TRBJ1-5; D unclear. Trimming cost V 1 base and J 9 bases, with 13 bases left between them. Germline CDR1 LGHDT, CDR2 YNNKEL (reference sequence). The CDR3 has 14 residues. In DNA form, the CDR3 reads TGTGCCAGCAGCCAAGGCCTGTTAGATGGGCCCCAGCATTTT. This gives the protein CASSQGLLDGPQHF.

Only one count was recorded for this clone. The rearrangement joins TRBV19 to TRBJ2-5; TRBD1 matches at 8 bases. Germline assignment: CDR1 LNHDA and CDR2 SQIVND (reference sequence). The CDR3 runs 14 residues. J was trimmed by 6 bases and V by 2 bases; bases with no gene match: 5. CDR3 sequence (DNA): TGTGCCAGTAGTATAAGGGGACAGGAAAAGACCCAGTACTTC. It yields the protein CASSIRGQEKTQYF.

The V gene is TRBV9, the J gene TRBJ1-4; D gene uncertain. Trimming removed 4 bases at V and 4 bases at J, with 14 bases between. Per the germline V gene, CDR1 is SGDLS and CDR2 is YYNGEE. The CDR3 contains 15 residues. CDR3 region: CASSPQTALNEKLFF. The CDR3 nucleotides read TGTGCCAGCAGCCCTCAGACTGCCCTTAATGAAAAACTGTTTTTT. The complete variable domain, with remaining parts taken from reference TRBV9 and TRBJ1-4, reads DSGVTQTPKHLITATGQRVTLRCSPRSGDLSVYWYQQSLDQGLQFLIQYYNGEERAKGNILERFSAQQFPDLHSELNLSSLELGDSALYFCASSPQTALNEKLFFGSGTQLSVL.